This TCR beta chain was identified in a study of beta chain features in type 1 diabetes. Study-wide points: Among all four CD4+ subsets, Type 1 diabetes patients had TCRB CDR3s that were moderately but significantly shorter.

Concerning this clone itself: The antigen remains undetermined.

The CDR3 loop spans 16 amino acids. Germline lookup yields CDR1 LNHDA and CDR2 SQIVND (reference sequence). The germline V and J ends were trimmed by 9 bases and 4 bases, with 24 bases remaining between them. cDNA synthesis used the whole RNA isolate, giving expressed TCRB sequences. Some clones are missing from TCRdb's copy, which holds only in-frame ones; the method was immunoSEQ multiplex PCR. The repertoire holds tens of thousands of clones, 55% to 70% seen once, with 0.29% in the top ten. The V and J genes are TRBV19 and TRBJ1-2; D might be TRBD1 (5 bases). The sequenced sample was stem cell memory CD4+ T cells from blood. This TCR derives from a woman in her 30s with type 1 diabetes. This CDR3 reads CASRVRLRGGIYGYTF. In nucleotides, the CDR3 is TGTGCCAGCCGAGTACGATTGCGGGGGGGGATCTATGGCTACACCTTC. The full variable domain, completed using reference TRBV19 and TRBJ1-2, is DGGITQSPKYLFRKEGQNVTLSCEQNLNHDAMYWYRQDPGQGLRLIYYSQIVNDFQKGDIAEGYSVSREKKESFPLTVTSAQKNPTAFYLCASRVRLRGGIYGYTFGSGTRLTVV.